The T cell receptor beta chain described here comes from a study of control samples from healthy donors and cancer patients. This clone was detected once. The assay was immunoSEQ multiplex PCR, and TCRdb's table has in-frame clones only and misses some. The table has fewer than 500,000 clones, roughly 90% seen once. There are 15 residues in the CDR3. The V gene's germline CDR1 is SEHNR and CDR2 FQNEAQ (reference sequence). The V gene end was trimmed by 1 base and the J gene end by 7 bases; junction bases not matched to a gene: 4. The sequencing input was PBMCs. The clonotype originates from a man aged 40-55 years with head and neck cancer. The V gene is TRBV7-9, the J gene TRBJ2-2; 9 bases are shared with TRBD2. The CDR3 spells CASSLVPSGDGELFF. The CDR3, as DNA: TGTGCCAGCAGCTTAGTCCCTAGCGGGGACGGGGAGCTGTTTTTT.